The next 4 T cell receptor beta chains were all read from a single sample in a study of blood T cell repertoires in COVID-19 (dated by TCRdb to about 2020). The library was prepared using the immunoSEQ multiplex PCR assay. TCRdb provides this immuneACCESS table in a form limited to in-frame rearrangements. Some clones are lacking; in checked studies, under half of them reflect an unresolved V gene, and why the rest are absent is not known. For this sample there are about 89,000 clones; more than 80% appear just once. Clones ranked in the top ten supply approximately 21% of the sample. What was sequenced was peripheral blood. These receptors all come from a woman older than 75 with acute or convalescent COVID-19.

The V gene is TRBV7-9, the J gene TRBJ2-7; D may be TRBD2 (5 bases). CDR1 is SEHNR, CDR2 FQNEAQ, per germline (reference sequence). The CDR3 is made up of 9 amino acids. The V end lost 8 bases, the J end lost 6 bases, and 5 bases lay between the germline ends. The DNA for the CDR3 is TGTGCCAGCGGGAGCGAGCAGTACTTC. This gives the protein CASGSEQYF.

This chain uses TRBV30 with TRBJ1-5; TRBD1 might be the D (5 bases). The germline V gene encodes CDR1 GTSNPN and CDR2 SVGIG (reference sequence). V was cut by 2 bases and J by 6 bases, with 11 bases left in between. The CDR3 loop spans 13 amino acids. This CDR3 reads CAWSLSGFQPQHF. The CDR3, as DNA: TGTGCCTGGAGTCTTTCAGGGTTTCAGCCCCAGCATTTT.

The rearrangement joins TRBV19 to TRBJ1-4; TRBD1 is a possible D gene (5 bases). The germline V gene encodes CDR1 LNHDA and CDR2 SQIVND (reference sequence). The CDR3 runs to 17 residues. V lost 2 bases and J lost 0, with 13 bases in between. The CDR3 loop is CASSIPIRGATNEKLFF. The CDR3 DNA reads TGTGCCAGTAGTATACCCATTCGGGGGGCAACTAATGAAAAACTGTTTTTT.

This chain uses TRBV5-1 with TRBJ2-2; 9 bases fit TRBD2. The germline CDR1 and CDR2 sequences are SGHRS and YFSETQ. The CDR3 length is 15 residues. V shed 6 bases and J 4 bases; nucleotides not matched to a gene: 7. For the CDR3, the DNA is TGCGCCAGCACACAACTAGCGGGCCCCACCGGGGAGCTGTTTTTT. Amino acids: CASTQLAGPTGELFF.